This T cell receptor (beta chain) originates from a study of cytomegalovirus exposure and HLA in healthy donors. Overall study: Approximately 77 million unique TCRs from HLA-typed donors were held in an early release of data. Study observations and caveats: CMV serostatus alone was available as immune exposure information. Productive rates of about 90% or about 30% were seen for most TCR beta V segments in an earlier analysis. Researchers left out some V segments, among them TRBV6-2 and TRBV6-3, as indistinguishable.

The CDR3 extends over 14 amino acids. Per germline, CDR1 MNHNS and CDR2 SASEGT. The ends were cut back, 6 bases at V and 6 bases at J, with 15 bases in the middle. The PCR contained 60 Vbeta and 13 Jbeta primers. Here immunoSEQ multiplex PCR was the method, and the copy in TCRdb shows in-frame clones only, minus some. The sample holds approximately 150,000 clones; roughly three quarters are singletons and the top ten take 6.5% to 9%. This clone was counted only a few times. Its antigen remains unknown. The clonotype comes from a woman aged 40 to 55 in good health and CMV-seropositive. Sequences were obtained from PBMCs. The chain is built from TRBV6-1 and TRBJ2-1; D is ambiguous. The CDR3 region is CASRRSGSINEQFF. In DNA, the CDR3 is TGTGCCAGCAGACGGAGTGGGTCAATCAATGAGCAGTTCTTC.